The 21 T cell receptor beta chains given below trace back to one sample, sequenced in a study of blood T cell repertoires in COVID-19. The method was immunoSEQ multiplex PCR; TCRdb's version includes in-frame clones alone and lacks a portion of them. The table records 100,000 or so clones, roughly four fifths of them present only once. The material sequenced was peripheral blood. Receptors originate from a man in his 60s with acute or convalescent COVID-19.

The CDR3 region is CASSRGLAGGQSTDTQYF. The CDR3 bases are TGTGCCAGCAGCCGCGGACTAGCGGGGGGCCAAAGCACAGATACGCAGTATTTT. This chain connects TRBV4-2 to TRBJ2-3; 14 nucleotides agree with TRBD2. The trim removed 4 bases at V and 0 bases at J, leaving 6 bases unmatched. Looked up from germline, CDR1 is LGHNA and CDR2 is YNFKEQ. The CDR3 sequence is 18 residues long.

J is TRBJ2-3 and V is TRBV21-1; TRBD2 is the table's D call and was not checked against the DNA. TRBV21-1 is noted as a pseudogene. The CDR3 length is 17 residues. CDR3 sequence (DNA): TGTGCCAGCAGCAAAGTTCCAGAGGGCCCTAACACAGATACGCAGTATTTT. Translated: CASSKVPEGPNTDTQYF.

The J gene is TRBJ2-2, the V gene TRBV5-5, with 8 bases lining up with TRBD2. Germline values: CDR1 SGHKS, CDR2 YYEKEE (reference sequence). The trim removed 9 bases at V and 4 bases at J, leaving 11 bases unmatched. CDR3 length: 15 amino acids. CDR3: CATPKRESVTGELFF. In nucleotides, the CDR3 is TGTGCCACTCCCAAGCGGGAGTCGGTCACCGGGGAGCTGTTTTTT.

V and J are TRBV7-9 and TRBJ2-2; a possible D gene is TRBD1 (5 bases). CDR3 length: 14 amino acids. Germline loops: CDR1 SEHNR, CDR2 FQNEAQ (reference sequence). The V gene lost 4 bases and the J gene lost 4 bases, with 10 bases spanning the gap. The CDR3 here is CASSSQGGTGELFF. The CDR3 region has the DNA TGTGCCAGCAGCTCCCAGGGCGGCACCGGGGAGCTGTTTTTT.

The chain carries TRBV9 and TRBJ1-3, with TRBD1 as a possible D gene (6 bases). The CDR3 loop spans 15 amino acids. Trimming shortened V by 0 bases and J by 0 bases, and 7 bases separated the two germline ends. Germline CDR1 SGDLS, CDR2 YYNGEE. The DNA of the CDR3 is TGTGCCAGCAGCGTAGGACAGGCCTCTGGAAACACCATATATTTT. Encoded protein: CASSVGQASGNTIYF.

This chain uses TRBV13 with TRBJ2-7, with 8 bases identical to TRBD2. CDR3 length equals 16 residues. J lost 1 base, V lost 3 bases, and 8 bases had no gene match. Per the germline V gene, CDR1 is PRHDT and CDR2 is FYEKMQ (reference sequence). The CDR3 coding sequence is TGTGCCAGCAGCTTCGGCTCTAGCGGGCTTTCCTACGAGCAGTACGTC. This codes for CASSFGSSGLSYEQYV.

The chain employs TRBV6-4 and TRBJ2-7; D is ambiguous. CDR1 MRHNA and CDR2 SNTAGT come from the germline V gene. This CDR3 has 14 residues. V gave up 5 bases and J gave up 8 bases, with 19 bases separating them. In DNA form, the CDR3 reads TGTGCCAGCAGTAAAGAGACTGGCAGCGAGCAGCAGTACTTC. Its protein is CASSKETGSEQQYF.

This sequence joins TRBV6-6 and TRBJ2-1; perhaps TRBD1 as D (6 bases). Germline values: CDR1 MNHNY, CDR2 SVGAGI (reference sequence). This CDR3 region has 13 residues. Trimming removed 9 bases from V and 13 bases from J, with 22 bases in between. The CDR3: CASGEERARGQFF. The CDR3 region has the DNA TGTGCCAGTGGGGAAGAGAGGGCCAGGGGTCAGTTCTTC.

This rearrangement joins TRBV5-8 to TRBJ2-1, with D maybe TRBD2 (6 bases). Germline V gives CDR1 SGHTS, CDR2 YDEGEE. The germline V and J ends were trimmed by 5 bases and 8 bases, with 8 bases remaining between them. The CDR3 has 11 residues. In DNA, the CDR3 is TGTGCCAGCAGTTGGGGGGATGAGCAGTTCTTC. It codes for CASSWGDEQFF.

This chain joins TRBV7-2 and TRBJ2-1, with a possible D match to TRBD1 (6 bases). Trimming removed 2 bases at V and 2 bases at J, with 10 bases between. The CDR3 runs to 15 residues. Germline CDR1 is SGHTA and CDR2 is FQGNSA. DNA of the CDR3: TGTGCCAGCAGCTTACTCAGACAGGCCTACAATGAGCAGTTCTTC. Its protein product is CASSLLRQAYNEQFF.

The J gene is TRBJ1-2, the V gene TRBV6-5; TRBD1 matches 7 bases. J gave up 8 bases and V 2 bases, and 5 bases lay outside the gene matches. Germline loops: CDR1 MNHEY, CDR2 SVGAGI. The CDR3 has 13 amino acids. CDR3 nucleotide sequence: TGTGCCAGCAGTTACGAGGGGGCAGAGGGCTACACCTTC. The encoded protein is CASSYEGAEGYTF.

The V gene is TRBV5-4, the J gene TRBJ1-1; D is perhaps TRBD1 (6 bases). Trimming shortened V by 2 bases and J by 7 bases, and 6 bases separated the two germline ends. The V gene's germline CDR1 is SGHNT and CDR2 YYREEE (reference sequence). This CDR3 spans 11 amino acids. The CDR3 is CASSFRGEAFF. In DNA form, the CDR3 reads TGTGCCAGCAGCTTCAGGGGTGAAGCTTTCTTT.

The chain uses TRBV11-2 and TRBJ2-5, with 7 bases identical to TRBD2. This CDR3 is 13 amino acids long. The junction had 0 bases not matched to a gene; V was cut back by 1 base and J by 4 bases. CDR1 is SGHAT, CDR2 FQNNGV, per germline. CDR3 residues: CASSLASGETQYF. In DNA form, the CDR3 reads TGTGCCAGCAGCTTAGCTAGCGGAGAGACCCAGTACTTC.

This chain links TRBV5-1 with TRBJ1-2; D is ambiguous. There are 13 residues in the CDR3. Germline lookup yields CDR1 SGHRS and CDR2 YFSETQ. Trimming stripped 4 bases from V and 4 bases from J, with 11 bases between. In DNA, the CDR3 is TGCGCCAGCAGCCCTGAGCTCGGCTATGGCTACACCTTC. Its protein is CASSPELGYGYTF.

The CDR3 sequence: CASSEFRGSKETQYF. CDR3 bases: TGTGCCAGCAGTGAATTTCGGGGGTCCAAAGAGACCCAGTACTTC. The rearrangement uses TRBV25-1 and TRBJ2-5; possible D gene TRBD2, 6 bases. This CDR3 spans 15 amino acids. The germline V and J ends were trimmed by 1 base and 3 bases, with 12 bases remaining between them. Germline CDR1 reads MGHDK; CDR2 reads SYGVNS. The full variable domain, completed using reference TRBV25-1 and TRBJ2-5, is EADIYQTPRYLVIGTGKKITLECSQTMGHDKMYWYQQDPGMELHLIHYSYGVNSTEKGDLSSESTVSRIRTEHFPLTLESARPSHTSQYLCASSEFRGSKETQYFGPGTRLLVL.

The chain joins TRBV9 to TRBJ1-1; D is unclear. Germline values: CDR1 SGDLS, CDR2 YYNGEE. The V end lost 4 bases, the J end lost 0 bases, and 7 bases lay between the germline ends. The CDR3 is 13 residues long. As DNA, the CDR3 is TGTGCCAGCAGCCCGACACTGAACACTGAAGCTTTCTTT. Amino acid sequence: CASSPTLNTEAFF.

The CDR3 protein is CASSLGQTYGYTF. DNA of the CDR3: TGCGCCAGCAGCCTAGGACAGACCTATGGCTACACCTTC. This chain connects TRBV5-1 to TRBJ1-2, with D maybe TRBD1 (6 bases). This CDR3 spans 13 amino acids. V lost 4 bases, J lost 4 bases, and 11 bases lay in between. The germline V gene has CDR1 SGHRS and CDR2 YFSETQ.

The J gene is TRBJ2-1, the V gene TRBV6-2 or TRBV6-3, with 14 bases identical to TRBD2. V lost 5 bases, J lost 9 bases, and 12 bases stayed unmatched. The CDR3 totals 17 residues. CDR1 is MNHEY, CDR2 SVGEGT, per germline. The CDR3 region has the DNA TGTGCCAGCAGTACTATAACCGGGACTAGCGGGAGTATTGAGCAGTTCTTC. Its translation: CASSTITGTSGSIEQFF.

Points on this clone: One junction end does not reproduce the germline sequence, and a read error may be involved. The J gene is TRBJ1-5, the V gene TRBV6-5; 7 bases match TRBD1. Per germline, CDR1 MNHEY and CDR2 SVGAGI. The CDR3 totals 12 residues. As DNA, the CDR3 is TGTGCCAGCAGTTCCTACACAGGGGCCGAAATATTT. This codes for CASSSYTGAEIF.

This clone was seen many times. V gene TRBV19 combines with J gene TRBJ1-5; 9 bases match TRBD1. Germline V CDR1 and CDR2: LNHDA, SQIVND (reference sequence). This CDR3 has 16 amino acids. The V and J ends lost 4 bases and 2 bases, in that order; junction bases with no gene match: 6. The CDR3 DNA is TGTGCCAGTAGTAGGGGGGACAGGGAAGGCAATCAGCCCCAGCATTTT. As protein: CASSRGDREGNQPQHF.

This chain links TRBV11-2 with TRBJ2-6; D not resolved. The CDR3 runs to 15 residues. V was shortened by 2 bases and J by 0 bases, with 5 bases between the two germline ends. Germline values: CDR1 SGHAT, CDR2 FQNNGV. The CDR3 DNA follows: TGTGCCAGCAGCTTACTAGGCTCTGGGGCCAACGTCCTGACTTTC. It specifies CASSLLGSGANVLTF.